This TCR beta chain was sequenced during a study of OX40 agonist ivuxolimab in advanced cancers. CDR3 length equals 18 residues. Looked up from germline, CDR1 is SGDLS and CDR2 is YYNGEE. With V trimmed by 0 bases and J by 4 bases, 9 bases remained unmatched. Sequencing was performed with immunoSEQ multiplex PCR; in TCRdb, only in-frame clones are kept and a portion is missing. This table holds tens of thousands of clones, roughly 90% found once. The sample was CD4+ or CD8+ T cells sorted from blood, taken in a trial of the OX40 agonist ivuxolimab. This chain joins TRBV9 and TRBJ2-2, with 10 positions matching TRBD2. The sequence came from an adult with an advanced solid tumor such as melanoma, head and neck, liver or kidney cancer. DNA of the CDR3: TGTGCCAGCAGCGTAGTAGCGGGAGGTAGCGGGAGCACCGGGGAGCTGTTTTTT. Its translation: CASSVVAGGSGSTGELFF.